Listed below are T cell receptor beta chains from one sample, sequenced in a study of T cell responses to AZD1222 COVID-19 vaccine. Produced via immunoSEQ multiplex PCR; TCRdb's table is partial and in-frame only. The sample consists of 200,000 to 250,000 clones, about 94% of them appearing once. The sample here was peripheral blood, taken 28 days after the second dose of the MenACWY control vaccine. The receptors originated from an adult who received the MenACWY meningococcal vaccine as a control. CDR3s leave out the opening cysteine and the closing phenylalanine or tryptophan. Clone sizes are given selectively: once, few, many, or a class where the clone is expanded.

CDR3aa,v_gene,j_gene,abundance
ASSRLAGGRTDTQY,TRBV7-8,TRBJ2-3,once
AWRDPGTGTYGYT,TRBV30,TRBJ1-2,NA
ASRPTGRRQPQH,TRBV28,TRBJ1-5,NA
ASSQDPRGWNTEAF,TRBV4-2,TRBJ1-1,NA
ASSEGSGIEDTQY,TRBV10-2,TRBJ2-3,NA
ASRTGGRDEQF,TRBV7-9,TRBJ2-1,NA
ASSRRGDNEKLF,TRBV6-1,TRBJ1-4,NA
ASSERGWNTEAF,TRBV2,TRBJ1-1,NA
AWSVGPQLGEQY,TRBV30,TRBJ2-7,NA
ASSPGGTDYEQY,TRBV28,TRBJ2-7,NA
ASSLAQGGGYEQY,TRBV5-1,TRBJ2-7,NA
ASSELGPSWVVATNEKLF,TRBV10-2,TRBJ1-4,NA
ASSQTSGTGNEQF,TRBV7-3,TRBJ2-1,NA
ASSSVASTGELF,TRBV5-4,TRBJ2-2,NA
ASGRSENTEAF,TRBV2,TRBJ1-1,NA
ASTDPDRANTGELF,TRBV19,TRBJ2-2,NA
ASSQEFGTQETQY,TRBV4-1,TRBJ2-5,NA
ASREADGNSPLH,TRBV28,TRBJ1-6,NA
ASSLGQGDQPQH,TRBV28,TRBJ1-5,NA
ASTLPGNGYT,TRBV6-5,TRBJ1-2,NA
ASRGHKNTEAF,TRBV2,TRBJ1-1,NA
ASSAKDRGYGYT,TRBV7-3,TRBJ1-2,NA
ASSLTGDYGYT,TRBV27,TRBJ1-2,NA
ASTRSSGNTIY,TRBV19,TRBJ1-3,NA
AIANNYGYT,TRBV28,TRBJ1-2,NA
ASSPALQGLPGNEQF,TRBV5-6,TRBJ2-1,NA
ASSMGQGQETQY,TRBV19,TRBJ2-5,NA
ATSRDYFAGSYNEQF,TRBV15,TRBJ2-1,NA
ASSLGQGVYEQY,TRBV7-3,TRBJ2-7,NA
ASSLAGLGNEQF,TRBV27,TRBJ2-1,NA
PPNGYT,TRBV20-1,TRBJ1-2,NA
ASGLGQDYEQF,TRBV12-5,TRBJ2-1,NA
ASSFLGGAAYEQY,TRBV3-1/TRBV3-2,TRBJ2-7,NA
SASGHIYGYT,TRBV20-1,TRBJ1-2,few
ASRRSLGDEQY,TRBV5-1,TRBJ2-7,NA
AWRPGGFGETQY,TRBV30,TRBJ2-5,NA
ASSLGDSNYGYT,TRBV7-3,TRBJ1-2,NA
ASSIGAGPYEQY,TRBV19,TRBJ2-7,NA
ASSEQEGYGYT,TRBV6-4,TRBJ1-2,NA
ASSRTAPDRGSWGYT,TRBV6-2/TRBV6-3,TRBJ1-2,NA